Listed here are 19 T cell receptor beta chains from one sample, sequenced in a study of neurological immune-mediated disorders. TCRdb reanalysed the 5' RACE reads using MiXCR and keeps one entry per CDR3 protein. This table holds about 44,000 distinct CDR3 sequences, about 6.3% found once. Sequenced: CD4+ T cells from blood. The receptor set was obtained from a woman aged 40 to 50 in good health.

About this clonotype: The junction and the germline gene differ at one end; a read error may be behind it. Here the CDR3 DNA reads TGTGCCAACAGTTGGTACAGGGGGGTCGATGAGCAGTTCTTC. This encodes CANSWYRGVDEQFF. The chain recombines TRBV2 with TRBJ2-1, with TRBD1 identical over 8 bases. The CDR3 extends over 14 amino acids. The germline CDR1 and CDR2 sequences are SNHLY and FYNNEI. Full variable domain (outside the CDR3, taken from reference TRBV2 and TRBJ2-1): EPEVTQTPSHQVTQMGQEVILRCVPISNHLYFYWYRQILGQKVEFLVSFYNNEISEKSEIFDDQFSVERPDGSNFTLKIRSTKLEDSAMYFCANSWYRGVDEQFFGPGTRLTVL.

This clonotype was counted between two and nine times. The chain employs TRBV18 and TRBJ2-2, with D unclear. V was pared by 3 bases and J by 0 bases, with 11 bases between. This CDR3 has 16 amino acids. Looked up from germline, CDR1 is KGHSH and CDR2 is LQKENI. CDR3 residues: CASSPPSATNTGELFF. In nucleotides, the CDR3 is TGTGCCAGCTCACCCCCCTCCGCGACGAACACCGGGGAGCTGTTTTTT.

This clonotype was picked up many times. The rearrangement joins TRBV5-1 to TRBJ1-1, with 8 bases lining up with TRBD1. Trimming removed 7 bases from V and 1 base from J; junction bases left unmatched: 6. The germline CDR1 and CDR2 sequences are SGHRS and YFSETQ. CDR3 length: 14 amino acids. Written as DNA, the CDR3 is TGCGCCAGCCGTATCGACAGGGGGAACACTGAAGCTTTCTTT. It codes for CASRIDRGNTEAFF.

This clonotype was seen ten or more times. This sequence joins TRBV4-2 and TRBJ2-7; D possibly corresponds to TRBD1 (5 bases). V was trimmed by 1 base and J by 0 bases, leaving 16 bases between them. This CDR3 has 17 amino acids. CDR1 and CDR2 from the germline V gene are LGHNA and YNFKEQ. CDR3: CASSQGQQEASSYEQYF. The CDR3 DNA reads TGTGCCAGCAGCCAAGGGCAACAGGAAGCCAGCTCCTACGAGCAGTACTTC.

This clonotype has at least ten counts. This rearrangement joins TRBV12-3 or TRBV12-4 to TRBJ2-2, with 8 bases matching TRBD2. J gave up 2 bases and V 6 bases, and 5 bases lay outside the gene matches. The CDR3 is made up of 15 amino acids. CDR3 DNA: TGTGCCAGCAGAGGACTAGCCTCAAACACCGGGGAGCTGTTTTTT. It specifies CASRGLASNTGELFF.

This clonotype was counted at least ten times. The chain carries TRBV29-1 and TRBJ2-2, with D maybe TRBD1 (6 bases). The V end lost 1 base, the J end lost 3 bases, and 12 bases lay between the germline ends. The CDR3 is made up of 15 amino acids. Germline CDR1 reads SQVTM; CDR2 reads ANQGSEA. CDR3 in amino acids: CSVEATGKDTGELFF. As DNA, the CDR3 is TGCAGCGTTGAAGCCACAGGGAAGGACACCGGGGAGCTGTTTTTT.

In its sample, this clonotype was seen many times. CDR3 bases: TGCGCCAGCAGCTTGGCCGAGGACATAAGCACAGATACGCAGTATTTT. Translated: CASSLAEDISTDTQYF. This sequence joins TRBV5-1 and TRBJ2-3; D possibly corresponds to TRBD1 (5 bases). Germline loops: CDR1 SGHRS, CDR2 YFSETQ. The CDR3 has 16 amino acids. V lost 0 bases to trimming and J lost 0 bases, with 11 bases between them. The full variable domain, completed using reference TRBV5-1 and TRBJ2-3, is KAGVTQTPRYLIKTRGQQVTLSCSPISGHRSVSWYQQTPGQGLQFLFEYFSETQRNKGNFPGRFSGRQFSNSRSEMNVSTLELGDSALYLCASSLAEDISTDTQYFGPGTRLTVL.

This clonotype has ten or more counts. The V call is TRBV6-5, the J call TRBJ2-1; 10 bases map to TRBD2. This CDR3 region has 16 residues. The V segment lost 5 bases and the J segment 5 bases; nucleotides outside the gene matches: 9. Germline loops: CDR1 MNHEY, CDR2 SVGAGI. CDR3 in amino acids: CASSGAGGGANNEQFF. CDR3 bases: TGTGCCAGCAGTGGAGCGGGAGGGGGGGCCAACAATGAGCAGTTCTTC.

This clonotype was counted many times. The rearrangement links TRBV2 to TRBJ2-3; D possibly corresponds to TRBD1 (6 bases). Germline V gives CDR1 SNHLY, CDR2 FYNNEI. V was shortened by 2 bases and J by 4 bases, with 10 bases between the two germline ends. The CDR3 extends over 14 amino acids. The CDR3 loop reads CASSERRGADTQYF. The CDR3, as DNA: TGTGCCAGCAGTGAACGCAGGGGCGCAGATACGCAGTATTTT.

This clonotype was counted a few times. The rearrangement uses TRBV30 and TRBJ2-7; tentative D call: TRBD2 (7 bases). Trimming cost V 3 bases and J 3 bases, with 12 bases left between them. The CDR3 is made up of 13 amino acids. CDR1 and CDR2 from the germline V gene are GTSNPN and SVGIG (reference sequence). DNA of the CDR3: TGTGCCTGGAGGGCGGGGGCAGACTACGAGCAGTACTTC. Amino acids: CAWRAGADYEQYF.

In this sample, this clonotype turned up many times. The V call is TRBV7-7, the J call TRBJ2-5; no clear D gene. Germline CDR1 is SSHAT and CDR2 is FNYEAQ (reference sequence). This CDR3 has 15 amino acids. Trimming shortened V by 1 base and J by 3 bases, and 12 bases separated the two germline ends. The CDR3 here is CASSLGSQSEETQYF. The CDR3, as DNA: TGTGCCAGCAGCTTAGGCAGTCAGTCAGAAGAGACCCAGTACTTC.

This clonotype was counted ten times or more. The J gene is TRBJ2-7, the V gene TRBV7-2; the D gene could be TRBD1 or TRBD2 (6 bases each). The CDR3 spans 14 residues. Trimming removed 5 bases at V and 3 bases at J, with 14 bases between. Germline V gene lookup returns CDR1 SGHTA and CDR2 FQGNSA. The CDR3 region has the DNA TGTGCCAGCAGCCCGCCCGGAGGGGGCTACGAGCAGTACTTC. This codes for CASSPPGGGYEQYF.

Many counts were recorded for this clonotype. The CDR3: CASSLGGRGAGTYEQYF. The CDR3 DNA sequence: TGTGCCAGCAGCTTAGGGGGCCGAGGCGCGGGTACCTACGAGCAGTACTTC. The rearrangement joins TRBV7-9 to TRBJ2-7; D tentatively fits TRBD1 or TRBD2 (5 bases each). The CDR3 has 17 amino acids. Germline CDR1 is SEHNR and CDR2 is FQNEAQ (reference sequence). With 1 base removed from V and 2 bases from J, the gap between germline ends came to 18 bases.

Many counts were recorded for this clonotype. The chain has TRBV5-1 and TRBJ1-5; 10 bases match TRBD1. With V trimmed by 6 bases and J by 7 bases, 13 bases remained unmatched. This CDR3 has 16 residues. CDR1 is SGHRS, CDR2 YFSETQ, per germline. The CDR3: CASTDPRQGAGQPQHF. The CDR3 nucleotides read TGCGCCAGCACCGACCCCCGACAGGGGGCGGGACAGCCCCAGCATTTT.

This clonotype was observed at least ten times. The chain recombines TRBV20-1 with TRBJ2-7; 9 bases agree with TRBD1. The CDR3 has 14 residues. V dropped 4 bases and J dropped 5; count of bases not matched to a gene: 9. Looked up from germline, CDR1 is DFQATT and CDR2 is SNEGSKA (reference sequence). CDR3 nucleotide sequence: TGCAGTGCTAAATTGACAGGGGGAGTTCACGAGCAGTACTTC. Translated: CSAKLTGGVHEQYF.

In its sample, this clonotype was seen many times. The chain recombines TRBV12-3 or TRBV12-4 with TRBJ2-1, with D unresolved. V lost 2 bases, J lost 5 bases, and 7 bases lay in between. This CDR3 has 13 amino acids. CDR3 in amino acids: CASSLSTNNEQFF. CDR3 coding DNA: TGTGCCAGCAGTTTATCAACCAACAATGAGCAGTTCTTC.

This clonotype was counted ten times or more. The chain combines TRBV7-2 with TRBJ2-1; no definite D call. V was pared by 0 bases and J by 8 bases, with 23 bases between. The CDR3 spans 18 residues. In germline, CDR1 is SGHTA, CDR2 FQGNSA. The CDR3 spells CASSLARIGYKREDEQFF. In DNA, the CDR3 is TGTGCCAGCAGCTTAGCTAGGATCGGGTATAAAAGAGAGGATGAGCAGTTCTTC.

There are many counts of this clonotype. The chain carries TRBV5-5 and TRBJ1-2; D is unresolved. The germline V gene has CDR1 SGHKS and CDR2 YYEKEE (reference sequence). Trimming removed 2 bases at V and 4 bases at J, with 12 bases between. The CDR3 consists of 14 residues. CDR3 bases: TGTGCCAGCAGCTTCCCCACCCAGACCTATGGCTACACCTTC. Amino acids: CASSFPTQTYGYTF.

This clonotype has at least ten counts. The chain uses TRBV20-1 and TRBJ2-7, with 9 bases aligning to TRBD2. This CDR3 is 14 amino acids long. Germline values: CDR1 DFQATT, CDR2 SNEGSKA (reference sequence). V was clipped by 3 bases and J by 2 bases; unmatched bases: 5. This chain's CDR3 is CSARGLAAAYEQYF. In DNA form, the CDR3 reads TGCAGTGCTAGGGGACTAGCCGCTGCCTACGAGCAGTACTTC.